What follows is one T cell receptor (beta chain) and its context. Profiling relied on immunoSEQ multiplex PCR, and the TCRdb table lists in-frame clones only, not all of them. The sample shows under 85,000 clones, around 94% of them seen only once. Germline V CDR1 and CDR2: SGHAT, FQNNGV. The CDR3 sequence is 16 residues long. Trimming cost V 2 bases and J 7 bases, with 20 bases left between them. The data derive from a study of technical replicates of blood from a few donors. The V and J genes are TRBV11-2 and TRBJ1-2; D is perhaps TRBD1 (6 bases). This receptor was obtained from a human donor in good health. The sequencing sample was made of T cells isolated from PBMCs. The CDR3: CASSLIRNREGTGYTF. CDR3 nucleotides: TGTGCCAGCAGCTTAATTCGAAACAGGGAAGGAACTGGCTACACCTTC.